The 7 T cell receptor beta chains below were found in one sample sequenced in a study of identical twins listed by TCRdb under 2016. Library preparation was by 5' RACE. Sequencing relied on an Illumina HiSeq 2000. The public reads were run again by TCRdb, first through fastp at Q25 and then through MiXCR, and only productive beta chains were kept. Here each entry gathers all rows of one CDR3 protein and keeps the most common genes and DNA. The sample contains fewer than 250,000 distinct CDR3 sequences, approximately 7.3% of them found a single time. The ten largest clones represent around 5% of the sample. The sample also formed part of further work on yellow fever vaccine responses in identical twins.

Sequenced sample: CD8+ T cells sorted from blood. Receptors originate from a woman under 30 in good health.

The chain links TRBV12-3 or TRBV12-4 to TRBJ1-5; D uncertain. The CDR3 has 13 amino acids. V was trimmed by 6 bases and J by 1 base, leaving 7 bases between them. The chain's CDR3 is CASRTDSNQPQHF. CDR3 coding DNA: TGTGCCAGCAGGACGGACAGCAATCAGCCCCAGCATTTT.

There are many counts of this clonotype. The chain's CDR3 is CASTYGHESTDTQYF. The DNA for the CDR3 is TGTGCCAGCACGTATGGCCACGAGAGCACAGATACGCAGTATTTT. The chain employs TRBV2 and TRBJ2-3; no definite D call. V dropped 7 bases and J dropped 0 bases, with 14 bases sitting between them. The CDR3 extends over 15 amino acids. The germline CDR1 and CDR2 sequences are SNHLY and FYNNEI.

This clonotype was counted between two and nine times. The CDR3 bases are TGTGCCAGCAGCCGAGACATTCTGAGCTCCTACAATGAGCAGTTCTTC. It translates to CASSRDILSSYNEQFF. The chain is built from TRBV12-3 or TRBV12-4 and TRBJ2-1; D unclear. The CDR3 extends over 16 amino acids. The V end was cut by 6 bases, the J end by 0 bases, with 15 bases between.

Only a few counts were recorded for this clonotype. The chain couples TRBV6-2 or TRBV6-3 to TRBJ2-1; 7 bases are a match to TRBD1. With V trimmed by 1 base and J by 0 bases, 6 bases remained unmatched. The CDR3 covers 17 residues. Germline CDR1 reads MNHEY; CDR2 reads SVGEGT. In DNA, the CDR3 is TGTGCCAGCAGTTACTTAACAAGGGACAGCTCCTACAATGAGCAGTTCTTC. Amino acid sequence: CASSYLTRDSSYNEQFF.

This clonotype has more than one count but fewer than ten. Written as DNA, the CDR3 is TGTGCCAGCAGCCCCCGGGGTACGCAGTATTTT. It codes for CASSPRGTQYF. This chain joins TRBV13 and TRBJ2-3; D may be TRBD2 (5 bases). This CDR3 has 11 residues. V gave up 5 bases and J gave up 8 bases, with 8 bases separating them. From germline, CDR1 is PRHDT and CDR2 FYEKMQ (reference sequence).

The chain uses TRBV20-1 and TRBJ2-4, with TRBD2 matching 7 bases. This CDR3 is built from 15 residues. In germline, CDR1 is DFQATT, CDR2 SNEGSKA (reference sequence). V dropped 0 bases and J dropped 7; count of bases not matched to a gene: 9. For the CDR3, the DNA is TGCAGTGCTAGAGAGGGAGGGGTAATTACGAACATTCAGTACTTC. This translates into CSAREGGVITNIQYF.

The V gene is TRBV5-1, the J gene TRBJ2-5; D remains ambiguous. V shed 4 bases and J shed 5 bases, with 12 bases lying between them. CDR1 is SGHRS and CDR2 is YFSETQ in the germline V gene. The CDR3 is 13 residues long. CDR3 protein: CASSPDTRETQYF. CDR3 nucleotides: TGCGCCAGCAGCCCCGACACGCGTGAGACCCAGTACTTC.